The 10 T cell receptor beta chains reported below all come from one sample, sequenced in a study of T cells in Graves' hyperthyroidism and ophthalmopathy. The TCR beta CDR3 regions underwent amplification using RNA transcripts as the source. In the first-round RT-PCR of the TCR CDR3, the HTBI primer set was used. A single record per CDR3 protein comes from TCRdb applying MiXCR to the multiplex PCR reads. The table has hundreds of thousands of distinct CDR3 sequences, approximately 13% seen once. The sequenced material came from blood. These receptors were taken from a woman aged 25 to 39 with Graves' hyperthyroidism.

In its sample, this clonotype was seen a few times. This CDR3 is CASSIQTGGNQPQHF. The CDR3 nucleotides are TGTGCCAGTAGTATACAGACAGGGGGGAATCAGCCCCAGCATTTT. The chain is built from TRBV19 and TRBJ1-5, with 9 bases lining up with TRBD1. The CDR3 is 15 residues long. Losses at the gene ends were 2 bases for V and 4 bases for J; bases not matched to a gene: 3. Germline values: CDR1 LNHDA, CDR2 SQIVND (reference sequence).

This clonotype came up many times. The chain employs TRBV28 and TRBJ1-1; D unresolved. This CDR3 contains 11 residues. Trimming cost V 6 bases and J 6 bases, with 8 bases left between them. Germline CDR1 reads MDHEN; CDR2 reads SYDVKM. The CDR3 DNA sequence: TGTGCCAGCAGCCCCGGTTCTGAAGCTTTCTTT. It translates to CASSPGSEAFF.

The chain joins TRBV20-1 to TRBJ1-3, with 8 positions matching TRBD1. CDR1 DFQATT and CDR2 SNEGSKA come from the germline V gene (reference sequence). This CDR3 has 15 residues. Losses at the gene ends were 1 base for V and 2 bases for J; bases not matched to a gene: 4. The CDR3 DNA reads as TGCAGTGCTAGAGCGTCGGACAGGGCTGGAAACACCATATATTTT. Translated: CSARASDRAGNTIYF.

J is TRBJ2-3 and V is TRBV29-1; 8 positions match TRBD1. From germline, CDR1 is SQVTM and CDR2 ANQGSEA. The CDR3 contains 12 residues. V dropped 8 bases and J dropped 3; count of bases not matched to a gene: 4. CDR3 amino acids: CSTGGGTDTQYF. In nucleotides, the CDR3 is TGCAGCACAGGGGGAGGTACAGATACGCAGTATTTT.

In this sample, this clonotype turned up many times. The J gene is TRBJ2-3, the V gene TRBV20-1; 10 bases fit TRBD2. CDR3 length equals 15 residues. V shed 4 bases, J shed 0 bases, and the junction held 4 bases outside the gene matches. Germline CDR1 DFQATT, CDR2 SNEGSKA (reference sequence). The CDR3 loop reads CSATQTSGSTDTQYF. The CDR3, as DNA: TGCAGTGCTACCCAGACTAGCGGGAGCACAGATACGCAGTATTTT.

This clonotype was found many times. J is TRBJ1-5 and V is TRBV20-1, with 7 bases aligning to TRBD1. This CDR3 is built from 13 residues. CDR1 is DFQATT, CDR2 SNEGSKA, per germline (reference sequence). The J segment lost 2 bases and the V segment lost 2 bases, leaving 0 bases of the junction unmatched. The CDR3 bases are TGCAGTGCTAGACAGGGGGGCAATCAGCCCCAGCATTTT. As protein: CSARQGGNQPQHF.

Only a few counts were recorded for this clonotype. The chain is built from TRBV11-2 and TRBJ1-3; a possible D gene is TRBD1 (5 bases). The CDR3 consists of 12 residues. V dropped 5 bases and J dropped 5 bases, with 7 bases sitting between them. In germline, CDR1 is SGHAT, CDR2 FQNNGV. CDR3 nucleotides: TGTGCCAGCAGCCAGGACAGAAACACCATATATTTT. Translation gives CASSQDRNTIYF.

The chain carries TRBV30 and TRBJ1-6; the D is unclear. This CDR3 contains 12 residues. Trimming cost V 4 bases and J 7 bases, with 8 bases left between them. Per germline, CDR1 GTSNPN and CDR2 SVGIG (reference sequence). The CDR3 DNA follows: TGTGCCTGGACGGGCAGAAATTCACCCCTCCACTTT. Translation gives CAWTGRNSPLHF.

This clonotype was seen ten or more times. V and J are TRBV20-1 and TRBJ2-3; TRBD2 agrees at 8 bases. With V trimmed by 3 bases and J by 3 bases, 11 bases remained unmatched. This CDR3 is 16 amino acids long. Germline lookup yields CDR1 DFQATT and CDR2 SNEGSKA (reference sequence). The CDR3 DNA sequence: TGCAGTGCTAGCGGGAGGGCTCTAATCGGGACAGATACGCAGTATTTT. This gives the protein CSASGRALIGTDTQYF.

This clonotype has more than one count but fewer than ten. The CDR3 DNA reads TGTGCCAGTAGCTGGGTCAGGAACACTGAAGCTTTCTTT. Amino acid sequence: CASSWVRNTEAFF. This chain connects TRBV19 to TRBJ1-1; no clear D. Germline V lookup: CDR1 LNHDA, CDR2 SQIVND (reference sequence). The length of the CDR3 is 13 residues. Between the trimmed V and J ends, which lost 6 bases and 1 base, there was a span of 9 bases.